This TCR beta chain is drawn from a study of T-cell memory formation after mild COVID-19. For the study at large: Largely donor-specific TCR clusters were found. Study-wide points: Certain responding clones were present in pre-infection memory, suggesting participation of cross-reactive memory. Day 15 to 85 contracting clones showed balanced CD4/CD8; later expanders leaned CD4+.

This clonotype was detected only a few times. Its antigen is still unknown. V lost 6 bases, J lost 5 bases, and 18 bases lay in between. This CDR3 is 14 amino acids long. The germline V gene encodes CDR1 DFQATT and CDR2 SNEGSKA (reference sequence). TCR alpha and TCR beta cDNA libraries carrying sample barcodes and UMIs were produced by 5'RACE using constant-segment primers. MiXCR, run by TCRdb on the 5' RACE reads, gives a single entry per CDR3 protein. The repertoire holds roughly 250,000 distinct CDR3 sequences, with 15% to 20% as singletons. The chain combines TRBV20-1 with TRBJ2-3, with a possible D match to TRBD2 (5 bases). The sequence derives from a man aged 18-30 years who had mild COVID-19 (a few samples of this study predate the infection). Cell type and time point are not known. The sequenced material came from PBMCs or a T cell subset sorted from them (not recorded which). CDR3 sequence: CSAKSGPPEDTQYF. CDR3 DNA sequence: TGCAGTGCCAAAAGCGGACCGCCGGAAGATACGCAGTATTTT.